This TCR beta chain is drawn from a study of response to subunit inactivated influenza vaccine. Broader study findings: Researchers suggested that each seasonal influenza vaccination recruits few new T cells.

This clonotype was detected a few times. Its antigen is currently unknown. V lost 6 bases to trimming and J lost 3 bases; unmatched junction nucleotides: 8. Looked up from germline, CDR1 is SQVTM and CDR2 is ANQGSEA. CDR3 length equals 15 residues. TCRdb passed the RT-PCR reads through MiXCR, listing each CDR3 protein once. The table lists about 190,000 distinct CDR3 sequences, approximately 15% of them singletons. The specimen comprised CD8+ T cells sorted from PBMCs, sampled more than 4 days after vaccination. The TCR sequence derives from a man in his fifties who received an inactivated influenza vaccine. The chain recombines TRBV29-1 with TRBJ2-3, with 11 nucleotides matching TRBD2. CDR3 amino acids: CSVEFRLAGTDTQYF. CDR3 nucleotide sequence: TGCAGCGTAGAATTTAGACTAGCGGGGACAGATACGCAGTATTTT.